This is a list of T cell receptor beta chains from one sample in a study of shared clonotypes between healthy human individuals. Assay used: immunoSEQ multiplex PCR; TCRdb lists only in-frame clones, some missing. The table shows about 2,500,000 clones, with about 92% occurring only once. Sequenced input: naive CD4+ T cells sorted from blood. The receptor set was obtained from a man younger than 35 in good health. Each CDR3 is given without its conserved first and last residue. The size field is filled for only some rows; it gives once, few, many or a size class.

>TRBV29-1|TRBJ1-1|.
SVGGDRLNTEAF
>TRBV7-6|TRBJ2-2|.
ASSLRLAVNTGELF
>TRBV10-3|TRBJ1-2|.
AIREQRDNYGYT
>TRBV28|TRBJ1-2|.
ASSPGGIRYGYT
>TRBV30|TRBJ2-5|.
AWETGAKSKETQY
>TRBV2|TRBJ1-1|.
ASSVGQGNTEAF
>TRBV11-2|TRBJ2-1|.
ASRLGKSPYNEQF
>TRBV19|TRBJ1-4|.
ASSTNGGANEKLF
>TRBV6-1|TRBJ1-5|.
ASGGLGQGDQPQH
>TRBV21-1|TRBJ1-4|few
ASSSSGAQLF
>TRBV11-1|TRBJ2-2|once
ASSLLGSNTGELF
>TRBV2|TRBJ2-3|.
ASSELGKDTQY
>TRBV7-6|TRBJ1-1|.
ASSLGQGGIGTEAF
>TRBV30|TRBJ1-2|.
AWSVGGGYT
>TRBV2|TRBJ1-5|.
ASSPPGQGNQPQH
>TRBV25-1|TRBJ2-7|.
ASSDIGWGSGEQY
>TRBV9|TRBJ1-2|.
ASSVGSYGYT
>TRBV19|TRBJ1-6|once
ASTSDRGPNSPLH
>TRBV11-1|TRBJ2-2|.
ASSLSGAGGTGELF
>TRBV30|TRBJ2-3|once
AWISGVTQY
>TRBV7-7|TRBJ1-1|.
ASSLAGGHMNTEAF
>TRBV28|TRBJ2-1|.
ASSLTGGSYNEQF
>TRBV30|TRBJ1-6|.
AWSVGGSGNSPLH
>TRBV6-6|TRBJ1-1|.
ATGQMNTEAF
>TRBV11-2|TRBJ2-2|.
ASSPRDRGYRELF
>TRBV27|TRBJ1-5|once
ASRKTGIRNQPQH
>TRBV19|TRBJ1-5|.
ASSNANQPQH
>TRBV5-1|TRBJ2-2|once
ASSLAAGSGTGELF
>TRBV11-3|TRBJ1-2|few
ASSLRDGYGYT
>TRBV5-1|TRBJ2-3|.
ASSLGGQSRDTQY
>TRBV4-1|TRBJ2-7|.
ASSQVGTGDSYEQY
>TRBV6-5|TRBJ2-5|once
ASSQQETQY
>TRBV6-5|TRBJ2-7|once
ASSLWGGEQY
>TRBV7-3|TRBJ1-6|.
ASSLTSSLGGGNSPLH
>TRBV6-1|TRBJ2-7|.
ASRIEGSYEQY
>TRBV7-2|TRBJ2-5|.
ASSYGERETQY
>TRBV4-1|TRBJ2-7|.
ASSPGSGSDYEQY
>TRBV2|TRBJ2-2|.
ASTPSEWDTGELF
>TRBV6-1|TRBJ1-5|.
ASRGTGLNQPQH
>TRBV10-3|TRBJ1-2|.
AISELGRNYGYT
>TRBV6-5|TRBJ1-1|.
ASSRDSAGGLEAF
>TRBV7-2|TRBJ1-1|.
ASRLMDREAF
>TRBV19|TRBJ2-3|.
SSGRAGKTADTQY
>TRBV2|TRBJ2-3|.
ASSLQMTGGRNTQY
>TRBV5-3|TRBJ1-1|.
ARSLVMEGGGSTWTEAF